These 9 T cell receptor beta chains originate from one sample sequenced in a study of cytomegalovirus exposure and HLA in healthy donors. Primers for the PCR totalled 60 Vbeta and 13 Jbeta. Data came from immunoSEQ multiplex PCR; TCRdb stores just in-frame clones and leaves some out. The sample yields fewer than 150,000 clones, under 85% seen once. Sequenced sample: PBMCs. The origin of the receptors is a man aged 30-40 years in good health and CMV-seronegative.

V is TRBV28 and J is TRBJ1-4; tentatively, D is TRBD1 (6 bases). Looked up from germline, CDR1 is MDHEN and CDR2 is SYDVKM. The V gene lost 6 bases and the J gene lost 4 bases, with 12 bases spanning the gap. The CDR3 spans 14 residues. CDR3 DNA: TGTGCCAGCAGCCAGGGGAATAATAATGAAAAACTGTTTTTT. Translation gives CASSQGNNNEKLFF.

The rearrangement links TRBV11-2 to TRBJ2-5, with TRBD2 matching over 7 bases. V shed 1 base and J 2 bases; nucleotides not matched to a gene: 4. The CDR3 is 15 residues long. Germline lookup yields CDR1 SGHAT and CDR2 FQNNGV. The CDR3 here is CASSLATSVQETQYF. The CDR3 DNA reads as TGTGCCAGCAGCTTAGCTACTAGCGTACAAGAGACCCAGTACTTC.

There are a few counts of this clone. The CDR3 reads CASSLMGQGGETQYF. The CDR3 bases are TGTGCCAGCAGCTTGATGGGACAGGGGGGAGAGACCCAGTACTTC. The gene calls are TRBV7-2 and TRBJ2-5; 11 nucleotides align to TRBD1. CDR1 is SGHTA and CDR2 is FQGNSA in the germline V gene. V lost 3 bases to trimming and J lost 4 bases; unmatched junction nucleotides: 4. This CDR3 contains 15 residues.

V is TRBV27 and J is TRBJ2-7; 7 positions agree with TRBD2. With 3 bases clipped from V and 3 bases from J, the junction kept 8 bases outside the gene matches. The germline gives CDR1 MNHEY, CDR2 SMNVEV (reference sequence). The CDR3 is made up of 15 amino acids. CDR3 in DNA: TGTGCCAGCAGTTTGGGGGGGTCTCCCAGCTACGAGCAGTACTTC. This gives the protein CASSLGGSPSYEQYF.

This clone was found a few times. The DNA of the CDR3 is TGTGCCAGCAGCTTAGTGGGGGGACTAGCGGACACAACCTACGAGCAGTACTTC. Its protein is CASSLVGGLADTTYEQYF. The rearrangement uses TRBV7-2 and TRBJ2-7, with TRBD2 matching over 11 bases. Germline CDR1 is SGHTA and CDR2 is FQGNSA. The CDR3 is made up of 18 amino acids. Germline trimming cut 1 base from V and 2 bases from J; bases unmatched to any gene: 10.

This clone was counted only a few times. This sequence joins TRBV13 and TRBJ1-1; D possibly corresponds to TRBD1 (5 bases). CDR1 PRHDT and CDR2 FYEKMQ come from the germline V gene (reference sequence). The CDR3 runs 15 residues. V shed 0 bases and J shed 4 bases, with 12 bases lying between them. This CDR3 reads CASSLGVRAVTEAFF. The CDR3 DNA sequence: TGTGCCAGCAGCTTAGGGGTCAGGGCCGTCACTGAAGCTTTCTTT. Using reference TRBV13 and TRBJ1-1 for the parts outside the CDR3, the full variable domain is AAGVIQSPRHLIKEKRETATLKCYPIPRHDTVYWYQQGPGQDPQFLISFYEKMQSDKGSIPDRFSAQQFSDYHSELNMSSLELGDSALYFCASSLGVRAVTEAFFGQGTRLTVV.

CDR3 coding DNA: TGTGCCAGCAGTTTCGCCGGGAGGGAGACCCAGTACTTC. It yields the protein CASSFAGRETQYF. The chain combines TRBV28 with TRBJ2-5, with 7 bases that match TRBD2. The CDR3 is 13 residues long. Unmatched junction bases numbered 3, after V lost 3 bases and J lost 5 bases. The germline gives CDR1 MDHEN, CDR2 SYDVKM.

The CDR3 nucleotides are TGTGCCAGCAGTAAGGGGGATTTCTATGGCTACACCTTC. As protein: CASSKGDFYGYTF. The gene calls are TRBV6-1 and TRBJ1-2; D might be TRBD1 (6 bases). V lost 5 bases to trimming and J lost 4 bases, with 11 bases between them. Germline CDR1 MNHNS, CDR2 SASEGT. This CDR3 spans 13 amino acids.

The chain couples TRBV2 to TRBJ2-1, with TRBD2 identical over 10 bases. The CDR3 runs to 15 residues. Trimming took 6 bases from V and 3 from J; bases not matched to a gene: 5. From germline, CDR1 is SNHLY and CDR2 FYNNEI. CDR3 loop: CASSLGLADYNEQFF. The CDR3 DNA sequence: TGTGCCAGCAGCCTCGGACTAGCGGACTACAATGAGCAGTTCTTC.